Following are 27 T cell receptor beta chains from one sample sequenced in a study of CD8+ T cells in alopecia areata. Reverse transcription of extracted RNA yielded cDNA, which provided the sequencing template. Here immunoSEQ multiplex PCR was the method, and the copy in TCRdb shows in-frame clones only, minus some. The repertoire includes about 140,000 clones, approximately 86% of them detected once, and around 13% sits in the top ten. Regarding treatment: oral pan-JAK inhibitor, 5-10 mg twice daily. The material was CD8+ T cells sorted from blood, obtained at week 4, from a patient treated with tofacitinib. The receptor set was obtained from a human donor with alopecia areata.

The CDR3 loop is CSVTGGGNQPQHF. The CDR3 bases are TGCAGCGTTACAGGGGGTGGCAATCAGCCCCAGCATTTT. The V gene is TRBV29-1, the J gene TRBJ1-5, with TRBD1 matching 8 bases. From germline, CDR1 is SQVTM and CDR2 ANQGSEA. J was trimmed by 2 bases and V by 5 bases; bases with no gene match: 2. This CDR3 has 13 amino acids.

The genes are TRBV7-9 and TRBJ2-7; TRBD2 might be the D (5 bases). V lost 8 bases, J lost 2 bases, and 13 bases lay in between. The CDR3 runs to 13 residues. The germline V gene has CDR1 SEHNR and CDR2 FQNEAQ (reference sequence). The CDR3 reads CASAEGGTYEQYF. CDR3 coding DNA: TGTGCCAGCGCCGAGGGCGGCACCTACGAGCAGTACTTC.

The rearrangement joins TRBV11-2 to TRBJ2-3; perhaps TRBD2 as D (5 bases). Germline V gene lookup returns CDR1 SGHAT and CDR2 FQNNGV. This CDR3 comprises 12 residues. The V end lost 1 base, the J end lost 6 bases, and 5 bases lay between the germline ends. DNA of the CDR3: TGTGCCAGCAGCTTAGGAGGGGATACGCAGTATTTT. Its protein product is CASSLGGDTQYF.

The V gene is TRBV9, the J gene TRBJ2-7, with D perhaps TRBD2 (5 bases). V lost 3 bases and J lost 3, with 13 bases in between. CDR3 size: 14 residues. The germline V gene has CDR1 SGDLS and CDR2 YYNGEE. The CDR3 sequence is CASSDRDEDYEQYF. CDR3 bases: TGTGCCAGCAGCGACCGGGATGAGGACTACGAGCAGTACTTC.

The chain joins TRBV6-1 to TRBJ2-7; 10 nucleotides match TRBD1. From germline, CDR1 is MNHNS and CDR2 SASEGT. V dropped 0 bases and J dropped 0; count of bases not matched to a gene: 5. The CDR3 loop spans 17 amino acids. Here the CDR3 reads CASSEATGGGLSYEQYF. The CDR3 DNA reads TGTGCCAGCAGTGAAGCGACAGGGGGCGGCCTCTCCTACGAGCAGTACTTC.

CDR3 DNA sequence: TGTGCCAGGAGACAGGGCGGGAACACTGAAGCTTTCTTT. Translating it yields CARRQGGNTEAFF. The chain recombines TRBV2 with TRBJ1-1; TRBD1 agrees at 7 bases. With 9 bases clipped from V and 1 base from J, the junction kept 5 bases outside the gene matches. Germline V CDR1 and CDR2: SNHLY, FYNNEI. There are 13 residues in the CDR3.

This clone was seen more than once but under ten times. This chain links TRBV19 with TRBJ2-2; tentative D call: TRBD1 (6 bases). CDR1 is LNHDA, CDR2 SQIVND, per germline (reference sequence). Trimming removed 1 base from V and 17 bases from J, with 17 bases in between. This CDR3 spans 13 amino acids. CDR3 amino acids: CASSIAGDTLLFF. The DNA of the CDR3 is TGTGCCAGTAGTATAGCCGGGGACACGTTATTATTTTTT.

CDR3 amino acids: CASSPEGGGQDTQYF. In DNA, the CDR3 is TGTGCCAGCAGCCCCGAGGGGGGGGGCCAAGATACGCAGTATTTT. The V call is TRBV13, the J call TRBJ2-3, with D possibly being TRBD2 (7 bases). The germline V gene has CDR1 PRHDT and CDR2 FYEKMQ (reference sequence). V was cut by 5 bases and J by 5 bases, with 17 bases left in between. The CDR3 loop spans 15 amino acids.

This sequence joins TRBV5-1 and TRBJ1-1; TRBD1 agrees at 7 bases. This CDR3 comprises 14 residues. V shed 4 bases and J 0 bases; nucleotides not matched to a gene: 3. From germline, CDR1 is SGHRS and CDR2 YFSETQ. The CDR3 sequence: CASSGTDLNTEAFF. As DNA, the CDR3 is TGCGCCAGCAGCGGGACAGACTTGAACACTGAAGCTTTCTTT. Full variable domain (remainder filled in from reference TRBV5-1 and TRBJ1-1): KAGVTQTPRYLIKTRGQQVTLSCSPISGHRSVSWYQQTPGQGLQFLFEYFSETQRNKGNFPGRFSGRQFSNSRSEMNVSTLELGDSALYLCASSGTDLNTEAFFGQGTRLTVV.

About this clone: Other DNA sequences of this sample code for an identical CDR3. This chain joins TRBV7-9 and TRBJ2-3; D unclear. V was pared by 5 bases and J by 3 bases, with 9 bases between. CDR3 length: 13 amino acids. CDR1 SEHNR and CDR2 FQNEAQ come from the germline V gene (reference sequence). The CDR3 sequence is CASSPPGTDTQYF. The CDR3 bases are TGTGCCAGCAGCCCCCCCGGAACAGATACGCAGTATTTT.

This chain links TRBV11-2 with TRBJ1-4, with D possibly being TRBD1 (6 bases). Trimming removed 3 bases at V and 10 bases at J, with 18 bases between. The CDR3 loop spans 15 amino acids. Germline CDR1 is SGHAT and CDR2 is FQNNGV. CDR3 nucleotide sequence: TGTGCCAGCAGCTTGCTGGCAGGGGCGCAAGGAAAACTGTTTTTT. Translated: CASSLLAGAQGKLFF.

This chain connects TRBV19 to TRBJ2-2; tentatively, D is TRBD1 (6 bases). In germline, CDR1 is LNHDA, CDR2 SQIVND (reference sequence). This CDR3 comprises 15 residues. The V gene lost 0 bases and the J gene lost 6 bases, with 11 bases spanning the gap. The CDR3 coding sequence is TGTGCCAGTAGTATAGACAGGGGTAGGGCCGGGGAGCTGTTTTTT. Translation gives CASSIDRGRAGELFF. The entire variable domain, with the rest obtained from reference TRBV19 and TRBJ2-2, is as follows: DGGITQSPKYLFRKEGQNVTLSCEQNLNHDAMYWYRQDPGQGLRLIYYSQIVNDFQKGDIAEGYSVSREKKESFPLTVTSAQKNPTAFYLCASSIDRGRAGELFFGEGSRLTVL.

This clone came up a few times. This chain uses TRBV29-1 with TRBJ2-7, with 10 bases lining up with TRBD1. Germline CDR1 and CDR2: SQVTM and ANQGSEA. J was trimmed by 4 bases and V by 3 bases; bases with no gene match: 3. CDR3 length equals 13 residues. CDR3 coding DNA: TGCAGCGTTGAGTGGGGACAGGGGTACGAGCAGTACTTC. Its protein product is CSVEWGQGYEQYF.

The chain links TRBV2 to TRBJ2-3; a weak D match, TRBD1 (6 bases). Looked up from germline, CDR1 is SNHLY and CDR2 is FYNNEI. V lost 3 bases and J 6 bases, leaving 16 bases between the germline ends. The CDR3 runs to 15 residues. In DNA form, the CDR3 reads TGTGCCAGCAGTGACGGACAGCCCTACATGGATACGCAGTATTTT. Translation gives CASSDGQPYMDTQYF.

J is TRBJ1-4 and V is TRBV29-1; D might be TRBD1 (5 bases). In germline, CDR1 is SQVTM, CDR2 ANQGSEA. The V gene lost 4 bases and the J gene lost 6 bases, with 12 bases spanning the gap. The CDR3 contains 13 residues. The CDR3 protein is CSVVVRGDEKLFF. In DNA, the CDR3 is TGCAGCGTTGTTGTAAGGGGAGATGAAAAACTGTTTTTT.

V and J are TRBV5-6 and TRBJ2-5; 9 bases align to TRBD2. Per the germline V gene, CDR1 is SGHDT and CDR2 is YYEEEE. Unmatched junction bases numbered 8, after V lost 0 bases and J lost 2 bases. The CDR3 loop spans 17 amino acids. The chain's CDR3 is CASSLAQASGKQETQYF. The CDR3 DNA is TGTGCCAGCAGCTTGGCACAGGCTAGCGGGAAACAAGAGACCCAGTACTTC.

This chain joins TRBV5-1 and TRBJ2-7; 7 bases match TRBD1. The ends lost 2 bases at V and 3 bases at J; junction bases unmatched: 8. The length of the CDR3 is 15 residues. CDR1 SGHRS and CDR2 YFSETQ come from the germline V gene. CDR3 in amino acids: CASSFEQGQIYEQYF. The CDR3 coding sequence is TGCGCCAGCAGCTTCGAGCAGGGACAGATCTACGAGCAGTACTTC.

This chain joins TRBV19 and TRBJ2-5; no firm D call. This CDR3 is built from 14 residues. V was pared by 7 bases and J by 0 bases, with 12 bases between. Germline CDR1 LNHDA, CDR2 SQIVND (reference sequence). The CDR3 nucleotides read TGTGCCAGTAATCAAGGACGTAACCAAGAGACCCAGTACTTC. This encodes CASNQGRNQETQYF.

The chain links TRBV9 to TRBJ2-7; D unclear. CDR1 and CDR2 from the germline V gene are SGDLS and YYNGEE. V was pared by 0 bases and J by 2 bases, with 12 bases between. The CDR3 is made up of 15 amino acids. The CDR3 is CASSVAQGRTYEQYF. DNA of the CDR3: TGTGCCAGCAGCGTAGCTCAAGGCAGAACCTACGAGCAGTACTTC.

This clone is a singleton in its sample. The V call is TRBV5-4, the J call TRBJ2-4; D may be TRBD1 (5 bases). Germline CDR1 and CDR2: SGHNT and YYREEE (reference sequence). The CDR3 loop spans 14 amino acids. Trimming shortened V by 0 bases and J by 1 base, and 5 bases separated the two germline ends. CDR3 sequence reads: CASSLEGAKNIQYF. Here the CDR3 DNA reads TGTGCCAGCAGCTTGGAGGGGGCCAAAAACATTCAGTACTTC.

The chain combines TRBV5-1 with TRBJ1-1; D unclear. Germline lookup yields CDR1 SGHRS and CDR2 YFSETQ. The CDR3 sequence is 14 residues long. Trimming stripped 0 bases from V and 1 base from J, with 7 bases between. The CDR3 sequence: CASSLASKNTEAFF. The CDR3 coding sequence is TGCGCCAGCAGCTTGGCAAGCAAGAACACTGAAGCTTTCTTT.

V usage is TRBV7-9 and J usage is TRBJ2-7, with D unresolved. The CDR3 runs to 15 residues. The germline gives CDR1 SEHNR, CDR2 FQNEAQ (reference sequence). Trimming took 5 bases from V and 0 from J, leaving 14 bases between them. The CDR3 here is CASSPSTAISYEQYF. In DNA, the CDR3 is TGTGCCAGCAGCCCATCCACAGCGATCTCCTACGAGCAGTACTTC. The entire variable domain, with the rest obtained from reference TRBV7-9 and TRBJ2-7, is as follows: DTGVSQNPRHKITKRGQNVTFRCDPISEHNRLYWYRQTLGQGPEFLTYFQNEAQLEKSRLLSDRFSAERPKGSFSTLEIQRTEQGDSAMYLCASSPSTAISYEQYFGPGTRLTVT.

This clone was picked up one time. This chain links TRBV5-1 with TRBJ2-7; 9 nucleotides agree with TRBD1. The CDR3 contains 16 residues. Looked up from germline, CDR1 is SGHRS and CDR2 is YFSETQ. The J segment lost 3 bases and the V segment lost 3 bases, leaving 10 bases of the junction unmatched. Here the CDR3 reads CASSWDYRGPNYEQYF. CDR3 in DNA: TGCGCCAGCAGCTGGGACTACAGGGGGCCCAACTACGAGCAGTACTTC.

The genes are TRBV5-1 and TRBJ2-7; 7 bases agree with TRBD1. Germline loops: CDR1 SGHRS, CDR2 YFSETQ. This CDR3 is built from 14 residues. The trim removed 3 bases at V and 2 bases at J, leaving 5 bases unmatched. The CDR3, as DNA: TGCGCCAGCAGCTCGCGACAGGGCGCCTACGAGCAGTACTTC. Protein product: CASSSRQGAYEQYF.

The gene calls are TRBV9 and TRBJ1-1, with D tentatively TRBD1 (6 bases). Germline lookup yields CDR1 SGDLS and CDR2 YYNGEE. Between the trimmed V and J ends, which lost 4 bases and 5 bases, there was a span of 18 bases. The CDR3 totals 15 residues. CDR3 in amino acids: CASSPVGEGGTEAFF. As DNA, the CDR3 is TGTGCCAGCAGCCCCGTCGGGGAGGGGGGGACTGAAGCTTTCTTT.

The V call is TRBV19, the J call TRBJ2-1; tentative D call: TRBD2 (7 bases). V was shortened by 5 bases and J by 3 bases, with 11 bases between the two germline ends. The CDR3 is 14 amino acids. Germline V gives CDR1 LNHDA, CDR2 SQIVND (reference sequence). The CDR3 is CASSSGGHYNEQFF. DNA of the CDR3: TGTGCCAGTAGTTCCGGGGGGCACTACAATGAGCAGTTCTTC.

The chain combines TRBV6-1 with TRBJ1-1; no firm D call. The CDR3 sequence is 14 residues long. CDR1 MNHNS and CDR2 SASEGT come from the germline V gene. V dropped 3 bases and J dropped 6 bases, with 14 bases sitting between them. In nucleotides, the CDR3 is TGTGCCAGCAGTGACGTCTCCGCGGGCCCTGAAGCTTTCTTT. This sequence encodes CASSDVSAGPEAFF.